The 20 T cell receptor beta chains below were found in one sample sequenced in a study of beta chain features in type 1 diabetes. The investigators reverse transcribed all of the isolated RNA, so they sequenced expressed TCRB transcripts. Sequencing used immunoSEQ multiplex PCR; TCRdb keeps in-frame clones, though not all of them. The sample lists about 900,000 clones, roughly a sixth occurring once. The sequenced sample consisted of naive CD4+ T cells from blood. These receptors all come from a young woman in good health.

This clone was detected a few times. This chain connects TRBV7-2 to TRBJ2-6; 7 bases match TRBD1. This CDR3 has 18 residues. Germline V gene data show CDR1 as SGHTA and CDR2 as FQGNSA. Trimming cost V 6 bases and J 0 bases; bases outside gene matches: 11. CDR3: CASRKYDRVVSGANVLTF. In nucleotides, the CDR3 is TGTGCCAGCAGAAAGTACGACAGGGTCGTCTCTGGGGCCAACGTCCTGACTTTC.

This clone was found a few times. The V and J genes are TRBV7-2 and TRBJ2-5; 9 bases fit TRBD2. The CDR3 loop spans 16 amino acids. The V gene's germline CDR1 is SGHTA and CDR2 FQGNSA. V lost 3 bases, J lost 5 bases, and 10 bases stayed unmatched. The chain's CDR3 is CASSFLPAGGWETQYF. DNA of the CDR3: TGTGCCAGCAGCTTCTTGCCAGCGGGAGGTTGGGAGACCCAGTACTTC.

The chain combines TRBV7-9 with TRBJ2-2, with 7 nucleotides matching TRBD1. Germline V gene data show CDR1 as SEHNR and CDR2 as FQNEAQ (reference sequence). V shed 5 bases and J 1 base; nucleotides not matched to a gene: 4. This CDR3 has 15 amino acids. CDR3 loop: CASSQGQMNTGELFF. The CDR3 region has the DNA TGTGCCAGCAGCCAGGGACAGATGAACACCGGGGAGCTGTTTTTT.

This clone was detected a few times. The rearrangement links TRBV19 to TRBJ2-5, with 8 positions matching TRBD1. J was trimmed by 5 bases and V by 9 bases; bases with no gene match: 8. Germline V CDR1 and CDR2: LNHDA, SQIVND (reference sequence). The CDR3 has 13 residues. Written as DNA, the CDR3 is TGTGCCAGCTCAGGACAGGGAAGGGAGACCCAGTACTTC. Translated, it gives CASSGQGRETQYF.

This clone was seen more than once but under ten times. This chain uses TRBV11-2 with TRBJ2-1, with D unclear. Trimming cost V 5 bases and J 13 bases, with 15 bases left between them. CDR3 size: 12 residues. Germline values: CDR1 SGHAT, CDR2 FQNNGV. CDR3 in amino acids: CASSLVASIQFF. As DNA, the CDR3 is TGTGCCAGCAGCCTAGTTGCATCTATTCAGTTCTTC.

The V and J genes are TRBV28 and TRBJ2-5; D tentatively reads TRBD1 or TRBD2 (5 bases each). This CDR3 is built from 14 residues. Germline CDR1 and CDR2: MDHEN and SYDVKM. V lost 8 bases to trimming and J lost 4 bases, with 17 bases between them. CDR3 sequence: CASGTFAPRETQYF. CDR3 DNA: TGTGCCAGCGGGACCTTCGCCCCCCGAGAGACCCAGTACTTC.

The sample holds a few counts of this clone. CDR3 residues: CASSRQTSEQYF. The CDR3 region has the DNA TGTGCCAGCTCTCGCCAAACAAGCGAGCAGTACTTC. The chain links TRBV18 to TRBJ2-7; no clear D gene. V was clipped by 6 bases and J by 6 bases, with 12 bases between them. The CDR3 consists of 12 residues. In germline, CDR1 is KGHSH, CDR2 LQKENI.

There are a few counts of this clone. This sequence joins TRBV10-3 and TRBJ2-7; D may be TRBD2 (6 bases). Germline loops: CDR1 ENHRY, CDR2 SYGVKD. With 2 bases removed from V and 0 bases from J, the gap between germline ends came to 14 bases. The CDR3 totals 16 residues. The CDR3 DNA is TGTGCCATCAGTGAGGCGCTGGGTAGCGGCTCCTACGAGCAGTACTTC. This codes for CAISEALGSGSYEQYF.

CDR3 in amino acids: CAITPGQTFGEQYF. Written as DNA, the CDR3 is TGTGCCATCACCCCGGGACAGACATTTGGAGAGCAGTACTTC. The gene calls are TRBV10-3 and TRBJ2-7; 7 bases agree with TRBD1. The junction had 13 bases not matched to a gene; V was cut back by 7 bases and J by 7 bases. Germline V gene lookup returns CDR1 ENHRY and CDR2 SYGVKD. This CDR3 contains 14 residues.

This clone was found a few times. This chain joins TRBV29-1 and TRBJ2-3, with D unclear. The V gene's germline CDR1 is SQVTM and CDR2 ANQGSEA. The CDR3 contains 11 residues. Trimming stripped 2 bases from V and 5 bases from J, with 5 bases between. The CDR3 spells CSVEFGDTQYF. The CDR3 DNA reads as TGCAGCGTTGAATTCGGAGATACGCAGTATTTT.

The chain recombines TRBV5-1 with TRBJ2-7; TRBD1 matches 7 bases. The CDR3 has 13 residues. V lost 3 bases and J lost 3; bases outside the gene matches: 3. Germline lookup yields CDR1 SGHRS and CDR2 YFSETQ. CDR3 coding DNA: TGCGCCAGCAGCTGGGGACAGATCTACGAGCAGTACTTC. The encoded protein is CASSWGQIYEQYF.

The V call is TRBV15, the J call TRBJ2-5; 8 positions match TRBD2. The last part of the DNA fits TRBJ2-7 better; the J call may be wrong. The CDR3 has 15 amino acids. CDR1 and CDR2 (germline): LNHNV, YYDKDF (reference sequence). CDR3 loop: CATSPTSGHSYEQYF. As DNA, the CDR3 is TGTGCCACCAGCCCCACTAGCGGCCACTCCTACGAGCAGTACTTC.

V usage is TRBV5-1 and J usage is TRBJ2-7; D assignment may be TRBD1 or TRBD2 (7 bases each). Germline assignment: CDR1 SGHRS and CDR2 YFSETQ. This CDR3 comprises 15 residues. The ends were cut back, 6 bases at V and 2 bases at J, with 18 bases in the middle. The CDR3 sequence: CASNRGGGGPYEQYF. The CDR3 DNA reads TGCGCCAGCAACAGGGGAGGGGGAGGTCCCTACGAGCAGTACTTC.

The chain carries TRBV7-9 and TRBJ1-4, with D hard to call. Trimming stripped 5 bases from V and 7 bases from J, with 8 bases between. The CDR3 extends over 12 amino acids. The germline V gene encodes CDR1 SEHNR and CDR2 FQNEAQ (reference sequence). The CDR3 spells CASSAGGEKLFF. The CDR3 DNA reads as TGTGCCAGCAGCGCGGGCGGTGAAAAACTGTTTTTT.

This clone was detected only a few times. The rearrangement links TRBV5-6 to TRBJ2-1; tentative D call: TRBD1 (6 bases). The CDR3 contains 14 residues. Trimming took 3 bases from V and 8 from J, leaving 15 bases between them. CDR1 and CDR2 from the germline V gene are SGHDT and YYEEEE. DNA of the CDR3: TGTGCCAGCAGCTCCCAGGGGTTATACGATGAGCAGTTCTTC. Translating it yields CASSSQGLYDEQFF. Complete variable domain (other parts from reference TRBV5-6 and TRBJ2-1): DAGVTQSPTHLIKTRGQQVTLRCSPKSGHDTVSWYQQALGQGPQFIFQYYEEEERQRGNFPDRFSGHQFPNYSSELNVNALLLGDSALYLCASSSQGLYDEQFFGPGTRLTVL.

This clone was picked up one time. The rearrangement joins TRBV6-1 to TRBJ1-5, with D uncertain. CDR3 length equals 13 residues. V lost 7 bases to trimming and J lost 1 base, with 8 bases between them. Germline CDR1 and CDR2: MNHNS and SASEGT. In DNA, the CDR3 is TGTGCCAGCACCTCGGACAGCAATCAGCCCCAGCATTTT. It specifies CASTSDSNQPQHF.

This chain links TRBV6-5 with TRBJ2-3, with D possibly being TRBD2 (6 bases). V was trimmed by 2 bases and J by 0 bases, leaving 12 bases between them. The CDR3 sequence is 16 residues long. Per germline, CDR1 MNHEY and CDR2 SVGAGI. DNA for the CDR3: TGTGCCAGCAGTTACGGGCCGGGGGAGAGCACAGATACGCAGTATTTT. Its protein product is CASSYGPGESTDTQYF.

The CDR3 spells CASSLELESHEQYF. In DNA, the CDR3 is TGTGCCAGCAGCTTAGAACTAGAATCCCACGAGCAGTACTTC. The V and J genes are TRBV11-1 and TRBJ2-7, with D perhaps matching TRBD2 (5 bases). Trimming left V 1 base short and J 5 bases short, with 12 bases between. This CDR3 has 14 residues. Germline lookup yields CDR1 SGHAT and CDR2 FQDESV (reference sequence).

This clone appeared a few times. V and J are TRBV5-1 and TRBJ2-2; 15 nucleotides agree with TRBD2. J was trimmed by 5 bases and V by 4 bases; bases with no gene match: 6. Germline V gene data show CDR1 as SGHRS and CDR2 as YFSETQ. The CDR3 spans 17 residues. In nucleotides, the CDR3 is TGCGCCAGCAGCAAAGGACTAGCGGGAGGGCAAACCGGGGAGCTGTTTTTT. Its translation is CASSKGLAGGQTGELFF.

J is TRBJ2-6 and V is TRBV10-3, with D hard to call. Per germline, CDR1 ENHRY and CDR2 SYGVKD. This CDR3 spans 14 amino acids. Trimming stripped 3 bases from V and 3 bases from J, with 6 bases between. CDR3 in amino acids: CAISDLGGANVLTF. Here the CDR3 DNA reads TGTGCCATCAGTGATTTGGGTGGGGCCAACGTCCTGACTTTC.